This T cell receptor beta chain was captured in a study of T cell clonotyping in hematopoietic cell transplantation. Time point given: recipient sample about 28 days before transplant, after cytoreduction. TCRdb keeps only in-frame clones here, not all; method: immunoSEQ multiplex PCR. The sample includes 25,000 to 30,000 clones, 85% to 95% seen only once; the top ten take more than 2%. Regarding this clone: Antigen: not known.

J was trimmed by 0 bases and V by 2 bases; bases with no gene match: 6. Germline-derived CDR1 and CDR2 are SGHTA and FQGTGA. The CDR3 extends over 17 amino acids. Whole-study findings and limits: Higher Inverse Simpson Index values in graft donor and pretransplant recipient predicted broader posttransplant TCR diversity. At the given depth, recipient repertoires were over 97% de novo clonotypes.

The sequenced sample was peripheral blood mononuclear cells, obtained before stem cell transplant. J is TRBJ2-3 and V is TRBV7-3; 9 positions agree with TRBD2. This clonotype originated in a man over 45 with acute myeloid leukemia. Some clones in this sample may be carry-over from other donors' samples. The CDR3 nucleotides read TGTGCCAGCAGCTTAGGCGGGGGGGATCCTAGCACAGATACGCAGTATTTT. Its translation is CASSLGGGDPSTDTQYF.